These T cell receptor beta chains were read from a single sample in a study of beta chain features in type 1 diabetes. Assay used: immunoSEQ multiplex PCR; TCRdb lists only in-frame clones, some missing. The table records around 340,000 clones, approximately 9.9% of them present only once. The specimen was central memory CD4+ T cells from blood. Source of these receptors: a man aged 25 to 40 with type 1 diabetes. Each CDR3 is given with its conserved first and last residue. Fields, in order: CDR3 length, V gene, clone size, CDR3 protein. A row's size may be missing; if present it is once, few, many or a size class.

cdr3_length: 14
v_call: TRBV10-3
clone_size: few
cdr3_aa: CAIRTTGTGVEQYF

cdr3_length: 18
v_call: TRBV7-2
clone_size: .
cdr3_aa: CASSSLAGGSSGANVLTF

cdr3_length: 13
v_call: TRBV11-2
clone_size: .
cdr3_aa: CASSTALSDTQYF

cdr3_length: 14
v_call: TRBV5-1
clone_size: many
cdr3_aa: CASSLDPQSGTQYF

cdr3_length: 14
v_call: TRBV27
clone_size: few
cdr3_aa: CASSQTWWYNEQFF

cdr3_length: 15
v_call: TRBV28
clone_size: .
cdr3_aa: CASRYPTGVSYEQYF

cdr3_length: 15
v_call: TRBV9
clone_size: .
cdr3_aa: CASSPRTGGTGELFF

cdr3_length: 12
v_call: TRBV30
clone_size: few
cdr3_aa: CAWSGTGTTGFF

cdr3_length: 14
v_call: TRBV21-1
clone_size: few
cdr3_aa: CASSASGSPGIQYF

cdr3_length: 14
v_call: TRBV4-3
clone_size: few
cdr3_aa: CASSQGATIGTQYF

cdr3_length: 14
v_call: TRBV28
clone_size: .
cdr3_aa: CASTSGQGTEKLFF

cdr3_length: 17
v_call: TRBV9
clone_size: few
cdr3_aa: CASSASSGATSTDTQYF